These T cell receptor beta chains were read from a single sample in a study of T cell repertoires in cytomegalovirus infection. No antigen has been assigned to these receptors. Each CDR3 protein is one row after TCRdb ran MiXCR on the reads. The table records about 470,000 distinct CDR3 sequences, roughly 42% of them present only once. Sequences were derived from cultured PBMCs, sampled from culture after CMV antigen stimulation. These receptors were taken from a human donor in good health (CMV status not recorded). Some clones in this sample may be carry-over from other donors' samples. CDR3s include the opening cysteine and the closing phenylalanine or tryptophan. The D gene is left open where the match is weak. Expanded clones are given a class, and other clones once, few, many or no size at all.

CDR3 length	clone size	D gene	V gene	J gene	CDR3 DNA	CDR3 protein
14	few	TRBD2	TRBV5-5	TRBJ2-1	TGTGCCAGCAGCTTGGGCGGGGGGAGGGATGAGCAGTTCTTC	CASSLGGGRDEQFF
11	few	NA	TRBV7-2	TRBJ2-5	TGTGCCAGCAGCCCACAGGGGACCCAGTACTTC	CASSPQGTQYF
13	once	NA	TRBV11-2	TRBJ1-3	TGTGCCAGCAGCTTAGCAGGGTGGGACACCATATATTTT	CASSLAGWDTIYF
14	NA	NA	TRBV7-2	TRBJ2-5	TGTGCCAGCAGCTCCGTCCCGTCCCAAGAGACCCAGTACTTC	CASSSVPSQETQYF
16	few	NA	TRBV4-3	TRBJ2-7	TGCGCCAGCAGCCCCGAGTATTCCGCGCCCTCATACGAGCAGTACTTC	CASSPEYSAPSYEQYF
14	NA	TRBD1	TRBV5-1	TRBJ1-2	TGCGCCACCAAACAGGGGACTTCTAACTATGGCTACACCTTC	CATKQGTSNYGYTF
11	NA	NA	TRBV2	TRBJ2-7	TGTGCCAGCAGTGAGAGCGCCGAGCAGTACTTC	CASSESAEQYF
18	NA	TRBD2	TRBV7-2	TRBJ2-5	TGTGCCAGCAGCTGGTCTAGGCTAGCGGGATGGGGTGGAGAGACCCAGTACTTC	CASSWSRLAGWGGETQYF
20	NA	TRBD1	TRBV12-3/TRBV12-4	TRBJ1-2	TGTGCCAGCAGTTCGACGACAGCGGGACAGACCTTATCCCCTTTCTATGGCTACACCTTC	CASSSTTAGQTLSPFYGYTF
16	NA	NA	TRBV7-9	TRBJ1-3	TGTGCCAGCAGCACCATCGGGACTGGCTCTGGAAACACCATATATTTT	CASSTIGTGSGNTIYF
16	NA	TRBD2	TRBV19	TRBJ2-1	TGTGCCACCGAAGACTACGGGGGGAACCGTTACAATGAGCAGTTCTTC	CATEDYGGNRYNEQFF
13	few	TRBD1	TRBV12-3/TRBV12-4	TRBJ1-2	TGTGCCAGCAGTATGGGACAGGTCTATGGCTACACCTTC	CASSMGQVYGYTF
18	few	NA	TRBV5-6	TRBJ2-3	TGTGCCAGCAGCTTGAGGGGTGGGGACGGAGTAAGAACAGATACGCAGTATTTT	CASSLRGGDGVRTDTQYF
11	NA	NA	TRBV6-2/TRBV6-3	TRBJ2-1	TGTGCCAGCAGTTACACCAGAGAGCAGTTCTTC	CASSYTREQFF
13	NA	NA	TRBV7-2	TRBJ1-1	TGTGCCAGCAGCTTAGTTCCTGCAGCGGAAGCTTTCTTT	CASSLVPAAEAFF
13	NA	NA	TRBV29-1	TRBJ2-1	TGCAGCGTTTATGTGTCGGGAGCCCATGAGCAGTTCTTC	CSVYVSGAHEQFF
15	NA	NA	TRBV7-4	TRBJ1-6	TGTGCCAGCAGCTTAGATTCGGGGGGCTATTCACCCCTCCACTTT	CASSLDSGGYSPLHF
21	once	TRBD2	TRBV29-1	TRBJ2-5	TGCAGCGTTGAAGATTTCGGGCCGGGTCCGACTAGCGGGAGGGCCTCAGAGACCCAGTACTTC	CSVEDFGPGPTSGRASETQYF
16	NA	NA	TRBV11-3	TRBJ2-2	TGTGCCAGCAACCTACTGGTGGGGCCGGACACCGGGGAGCTGTTTTTT	CASNLLVGPDTGELFF
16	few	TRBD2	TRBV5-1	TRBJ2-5	TGCGCCAGCAGCCGGGGGGGGGACGCAAATCAAGAGACCCAGTACTTC	CASSRGGDANQETQYF
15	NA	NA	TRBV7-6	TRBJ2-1	TGTGCCAGCAGCTTAGGTTCAGCCCCCCAAAATGAGCAGTTCTTC	CASSLGSAPQNEQFF
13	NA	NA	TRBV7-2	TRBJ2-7	TGTGTCAGCAACCCGGGGCCCACCTACGAGCAGTACTTC	CVSNPGPTYEQYF
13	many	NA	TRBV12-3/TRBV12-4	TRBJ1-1	TGTGCCAGCAGTTTATGGGTGAACACTGAAGCTTTCTTT	CASSLWVNTEAFF
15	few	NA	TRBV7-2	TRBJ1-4	TGTGCCAGCAGCTTCGTGCACGCAACTAATGAAAAACTGTTTTTT	CASSFVHATNEKLFF
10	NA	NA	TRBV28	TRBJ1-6	TGTGCCACCCTTGGGTCACCCCTCCACTTT	CATLGSPLHF
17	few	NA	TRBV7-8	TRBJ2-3	TGTGCCAGCAGCTCATCGCTAGACACCCTCAGGCCAGATACGCAGTATTTT	CASSSSLDTLRPDTQYF
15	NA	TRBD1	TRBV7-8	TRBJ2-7	TGTGCCAGCAGCTTAGTCACCGGGACAGGGAACGAGCAGTACTTC	CASSLVTGTGNEQYF
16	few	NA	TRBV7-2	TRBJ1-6	TGTGCCAGCAGCGCCTTGGGGGGGAGCTTGGATTCACCCCTCCACTTT	CASSALGGSLDSPLHF
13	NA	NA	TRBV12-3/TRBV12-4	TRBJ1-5	TGTGCCAGCACCCGTAGCGAGGGGCAGCCCCAGCATTTT	CASTRSEGQPQHF
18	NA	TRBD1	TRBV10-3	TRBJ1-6	TGTGCCATCAGTCAATCGGGACAGGGGATTACGAGTAATTCACCCCTCCACTTT	CAISQSGQGITSNSPLHF
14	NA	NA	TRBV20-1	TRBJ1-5	TGCAGTGCCACGGACAGCCGCGGGGATCAGCCCCAGCATTTT	CSATDSRGDQPQHF
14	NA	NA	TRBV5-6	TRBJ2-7	TGTGCCAGCAGTAAGGTCAGGAGCTCCTACGAGCAGTACTTC	CASSKVRSSYEQYF
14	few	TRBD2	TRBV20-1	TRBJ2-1	TGCAGTGCTAGAGGTGGACTAGCGAAAGATGAGCAGTTCTTC	CSARGGLAKDEQFF
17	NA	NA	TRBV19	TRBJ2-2	TGTGCCAGTAGTCCACCCCCTACAGGGCCGGGGACCGGGGAGCTGTTTTTT	CASSPPPTGPGTGELFF
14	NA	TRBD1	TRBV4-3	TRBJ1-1	TGCGCCAGCAGCCAAGGGGACAGGGTCACTGAAGCTTTCTTT	CASSQGDRVTEAFF
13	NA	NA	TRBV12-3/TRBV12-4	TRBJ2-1	TGTGCCAGCAGCGGACTCACCTACAATGAGCAGTTCTTC	CASSGLTYNEQFF
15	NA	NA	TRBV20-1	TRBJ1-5	TGCAGTGCTAGAGGATCAGGGGCGGGATTTGGGCCCCAGCATTTT	CSARGSGAGFGPQHF
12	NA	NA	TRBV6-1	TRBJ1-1	TGTGCCAGCAGGGCCCTACAGGGTACAGCTTTCTTT	CASRALQGTAFF
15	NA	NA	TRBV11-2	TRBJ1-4	TGTGCCAGCAGCTGGACGGGGGGGTTAGGTGAAAAACTGTTTTTT	CASSWTGGLGEKLFF
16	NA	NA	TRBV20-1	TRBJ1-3	TGCAGTGCTAGAGTCGGCTGGGATTTTGCTGGAAACACCATATATTTT	CSARVGWDFAGNTIYF
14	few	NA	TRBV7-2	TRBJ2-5	TGTGCCAGCAGTGATCAGGGGTTTGGAGAGACCCAGTACTTC	CASSDQGFGETQYF
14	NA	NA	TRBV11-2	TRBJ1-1	TGTGCCAGCAGCTCCTCCGTCCACACCGCTGAAGCTTTCTTT	CASSSSVHTAEAFF
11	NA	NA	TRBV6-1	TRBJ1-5	TGTGCCAGCAGTGAAGAATCAGTTCAGCATTTT	CASSEESVQHF
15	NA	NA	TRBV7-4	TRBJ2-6	TGTGCCAGCAGCTTTAGCTCCTCTGGGGCCAACGTCCTGACTTTC	CASSFSSSGANVLTF
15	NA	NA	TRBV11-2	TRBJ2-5	TGTGCCAGCAGCTTAGATCCTTGGGTCCAAGAGACCCAGTACTTC	CASSLDPWVQETQYF
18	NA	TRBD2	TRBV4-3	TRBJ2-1	TGCGCCAGCAGCCAAGATCTCCTAGCGGGTTCCTTCTACAATGAGCAGTTCTTC	CASSQDLLAGSFYNEQFF
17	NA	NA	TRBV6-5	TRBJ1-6	TGTGCCAGCAGTCGAAATACTAGGGGTCCCTATAATTCACCCCTCCACTTT	CASSRNTRGPYNSPLHF
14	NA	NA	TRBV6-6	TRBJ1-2	TGTGCCAGCAGCTCGTACATCTCTCCCCTAGGCTACACCTTC	CASSSYISPLGYTF
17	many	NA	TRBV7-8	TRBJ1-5	TGTGCCAGCAGCCCCCGGGGCAGGGAAAGACGTTATCAGCCCCAGCATTTT	CASSPRGRERRYQPQHF
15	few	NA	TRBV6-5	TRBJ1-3	TGTGCCAGCAGTTACTCGGGGCCCTCTGGAAACACCATATATTTT	CASSYSGPSGNTIYF
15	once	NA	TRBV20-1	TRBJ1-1	TGCAGTGCTAGGGGAGCCCGGGGGCCGAACACTGAAGCTTTCTTT	CSARGARGPNTEAFF
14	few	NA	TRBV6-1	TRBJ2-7	TGTGCCAGCAGTGAATACAGGGCCTCCTACGAGCAGTACTTC	CASSEYRASYEQYF
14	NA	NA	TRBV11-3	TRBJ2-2	TGTGCCAGCAGCTCCGGGGCGGGCACCGGGGAGCTGTTTTTT	CASSSGAGTGELFF
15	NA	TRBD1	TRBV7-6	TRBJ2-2	TGTGCCAGCAGCCGACCCGGGACAGGGACCGGGGAGCTGTTTTTT	CASSRPGTGTGELFF
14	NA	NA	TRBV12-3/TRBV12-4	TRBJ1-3	TGTGCCAGCAGCCCGGGATCTCGTGGAAACACCATATATTTT	CASSPGSRGNTIYF
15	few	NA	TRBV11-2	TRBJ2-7	TGTGCCAGCAGCTACCGGCTAACAGGGACGGGGGAGCAGTACTTC	CASSYRLTGTGEQYF
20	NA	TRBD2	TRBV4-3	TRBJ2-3	TGCGCCAGCAGCCAAGTTATCGGACTAGCGGGGGAGATCAGCACAGATACGCAGTATTTT	CASSQVIGLAGEISTDTQYF
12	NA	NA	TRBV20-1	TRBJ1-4	TGCAGTGCTAGTTCGCGGGTTGAAAAACTGTTTTTT	CSASSRVEKLFF